This entry is about one T cell receptor (beta chain). It lacks a known antigen. No clone much larger than this one lies a single base away; base qualities are absent. This entry is derived from a study of the immune and genomic landscape of osteosarcoma (TCRdb year 2020). With regard to the full study: The overall cohort was composed of 40 to 55 pediatric and adult patients with high-grade osteosarcoma, and a median age at diagnosis of 25 to 30 years (range about 5-81) was recorded. The study aimed to explain the limited clinical activity of immune checkpoint inhibitors in osteosarcoma. A few patients contributed two samples from the same tumor site. The cohort was enriched for poor-risk disease, with 73% showing unfavorable pathologic response to standard therapy and 55% to 70% deceased. TCR sequencing results were integrated with transcriptome, protein array and immunostaining data to characterize the osteosarcoma immunogenomic landscape. In the overall cohort, around three fifths of patients were male, and approximately 80% had localized disease at diagnosis. Osteosarcoma specimens were profiled with whole genome, RNA and T-cell receptor sequencing plus immunohistochemistry and reverse phase protein arrays so that immunogenic potential could be defined. Overall results and qualifications from the work: TCR productive clonality was greater in the immune-hot C3 cluster than in the cold C1 cluster, although TCR productive clonality remained low overall. Along with the frozen tumor specimens, matched blood was collected from just a couple of patients. Clonality benchmarks were derived from external normal skin and healthy peripheral blood data rather than from matched normal tissue. In five cases a single hyperexpanded clone dominated the repertoire, and each of those five cases had fewer than 100 T-cell clonotypes. Overall, productive TCR clonality was low, with a mean of 0.09 and a maximum of 0.3, which suggests limited clonal expansion of T cells. Sample size was not determined by any statistical method, because osteosarcoma is rare and all possible samples were collected.

TCR beta chain CDR3 regions were immunosequenced using the ImmunoSEQ Assay (Adaptive Biotechnologies). As for the original processing: The ImmunoSEQ Analyzer platform was used to export TCRB rearrangements, read counts, read proportions and gene usage. T-cell clonality was calculated from productive rearrangements as 1 minus Pielou's evenness. In the clonal space homeostasis analysis, clonotypes were grouped as rare, small, medium, large or hyperexpanded (0.01 to 1 of the repertoire). TCR productive clonality was compared across immune clusters C1, C2 and C3 using the Wilcoxon rank sum test. TCRdb obtained this table from immuneACCESS and retained in-frame rearrangements with V and J assigned. These tables miss some clones; where compared with another copy, unresolved V genes account for less than half of the shortfall, and the remainder is unexplained. V and J calls and clone size are given by that table; D and trimming were obtained from the DNA. The sample includes some 540 clones, with roughly three quarters observed a single time. About 22% of the sample is taken by the ten largest.

The specimens were post-treatment primary, local recurrence and metastasis tumors obtained from patients with a poor prognosis. This TCR was recovered from a human donor with osteosarcoma. Sample: osteosarcoma tumor tissue from the lung.

The nucleotide sequence reads TGTGCCAGCAGCTTCGACAGGGGGGCACAAGAGACCCAGTACTTC. Its protein product is CASSFDRGAQETQYF. The V gene is TRBV7-2 and the J gene is TRBJ2-5; a stretch of 9 junction bases matches TRBD1. From a lookup of the germline V gene, CDR1 and CDR2 are SGHTA and FQGNSA. From V the trimming removes 3 bases and from J it removes 2 bases, while the gene matches leave 4 bases of the junction unaccounted for. The CDR3 covers 15 residues, taking in both the cysteine and the phenylalanine. Only CDR3 DNA is held: 45 bases, read in frame from base 1.